This T cell receptor beta chain emerged from a study of CD4 T cells in relation to SARS-CoV-2 and coronaviruses. Unexposed donor CD4+ T cells date from about 2011-2019, before the COVID-19 pandemic. Isolation of CD4+ T cells took place after around 11 days in culture. Details on this clone: Its antigen is unidentified.

Sequenced by immunoSEQ multiplex PCR; TCRdb stores in-frame clones only, minus some. The sample records 15,000 to 20,000 clones, approximately 78% being singletons. The receptor was derived from a human donor in good health. Sequences were obtained from CD4+ T cells from PBMCs, cultured in vitro.

In nucleotides, the CDR3 is TGTGCCAGCTCTAGGGGACGGGACTCTGGAAACACCATATATTTT. Encoded protein: CASSRGRDSGNTIYF. The chain has TRBV18 and TRBJ1-3, with D possibly being TRBD1 (5 bases). CDR1 and CDR2 (germline): KGHSH, LQKENI. V shed 6 bases and J shed 0 bases, with 12 bases lying between them. This CDR3 is 15 amino acids long.